The sequence of this T cell receptor delta chain was determined in a study of fetal and pediatric gammadelta thymocytes (dated by TCRdb to the early 2020s). For context, the study as a whole: To strengthen a single-cell study of gammadelta thymocyte development, the researchers used bulk gammadelta thymocyte repertoires that mixed previously published data with newly generated, unpublished data. To increase subject numbers and strengthen the CDR3 publicity analysis, bulk TCR repertoire data were added. Previously published data (refs 27,28) and unpublished data were combined in the bulk gammadelta thymocyte repertoires. The bulk gammadelta thymocyte repertoire set covered 10 or so subjects in total, 3 fetal thymus donors and 7 pediatric thymus donors. Results and caveats for the whole study, not just this receptor: Compared with post-natal repertoires, fetal gammadelta thymocyte repertoires were previously reported to be enriched for TRDV2, TRGV8 and TRGV9 usage, low N additions and public CDR3s.

The CDR3 has 26 amino acids, counting the end cysteine and phenylalanine. Only the CDR3 region is kept as DNA, spanning 78 bases read in frame from base 1. The junction carries 44 bases between V and J, which are trimmed by 5 bases and 1 base respectively. The germline V gene gives CDR1 as TSWWSYY and CDR2 as QGS. Sequencing instrument: Illumina MiSeq. As for the original processing: For publicity analysis, the Vgamma9Vdelta2 and nonVgamma9Vdelta2 bulk CDR3 files of each subject were merged into one combined repertoire per subject. CDR3 publicity was given a score from 0 to 19 by checking each amino acid sequence across 9 single-cell datasets and around eleven bulk repertoires with base R and dplyr. TCRdb called clones anew from the public reads via CATT; matching DNA rows were later pooled. The V and J calls reflect TCRdb's pipeline rather than the authors' work. The sample has about 2,200 delta-chain clones on record, 24% of them singletons. The ten largest clones capture 3.5% to 4.5% of the sample.

Staining of thymocytes was performed with Zombie NIR viability dye and with antibodies against CD3 (UCHT1), TCRgammadelta (11F2), TCRVgamma9 (IMMU360) and TCRVdelta2 (IMMU389). Bulk TRD and TRG CDR3 repertoires were generated separately from sorted Vgamma9Vdelta2 and nonVgamma9Vdelta2 gammadelta thymocytes of human fetal and pediatric thymuses. Pediatric thymus tissue was collected in Belgium from children having cardiac surgery. The pediatric thymus donors in the study ranged in age from about 1 to 12 years. As previously described, thymic cell suspensions were prepared from both fetal and post-natal thymuses. NonVgamma9Vdelta2 thymocytes were sorted as CD3+ gammadeltaTCR+ cells that did not have the Vgamma9+Vdelta2+ phenotype. Cell sorting was done on a FACS Aria III cell sorter (BD Biosciences). Comments on this clone: It lacks a known antigen. One base away there is no much larger clone; base qualities are not given.

The receptor comes from a child who underwent cardiac surgery and was recorded as healthy. The chain joins TRDV1 to TRDJ2; the D gene is perhaps TRDD3, on 7 matching bases. Sequencing was performed on non-Vgamma9Vdelta2 gamma-delta T cells from the thymus. This specimen's cell subset or site label, per the study, means: CD3+gammadeltaTCR+ thymocytes not co-expressing Vgamma9 and Vdelta2. CDR3 protein: CALGIKKTGSYSLYWGQGVLTAQLFF. In nucleotides, the sequence is TGTGCTCTTGGGATCAAAAAAACGGGATCCTACTCCTTATACTGGGGTCAGGGGGTTTTGACAGCACAACTCTTCTTT.